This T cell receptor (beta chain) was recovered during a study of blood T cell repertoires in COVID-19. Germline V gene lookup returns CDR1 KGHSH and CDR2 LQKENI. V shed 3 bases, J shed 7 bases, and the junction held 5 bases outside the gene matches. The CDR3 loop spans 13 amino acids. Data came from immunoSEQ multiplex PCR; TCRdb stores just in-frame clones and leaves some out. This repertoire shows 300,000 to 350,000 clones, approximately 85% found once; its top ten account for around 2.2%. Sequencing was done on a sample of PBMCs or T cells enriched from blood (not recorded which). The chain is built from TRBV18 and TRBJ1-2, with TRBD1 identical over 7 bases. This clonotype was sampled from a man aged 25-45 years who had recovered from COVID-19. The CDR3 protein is CASSPGQATGYTF. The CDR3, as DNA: TGTGCCAGCTCACCTGGACAGGCTACTGGCTACACCTTC.